The T cell receptor beta chain described here comes from a study of T cells in Graves' hyperthyroidism and ophthalmopathy. Not enrolled were patients with uncontrolled infection, other autoimmune disease, pregnancy or lactation. Thyroid ultrasound and orbital computed tomography, with clinical symptoms and serum thyroxine and TRAb, informed diagnoses. This clonotype was observed a few times. Its antigen is undetermined. It was RNA transcripts that yielded the amplified TCR beta CDR3 regions. During a first-round RT-PCR of the TCR CDR3, the HTBI primer set was used. Via MiXCR, TCRdb re-called the multiplex PCR reads, giving one row per CDR3 protein. This table has approximately 530,000 distinct CDR3 sequences, just under 20% appearing once. The study's findings and limits: Researchers found most expanded thyroid clonotypes above 0.001 in blood as well. By a 13 V-J model, ophthalmopathy was set apart from stable hyperthyroidism.

The sequence was obtained from a man aged 35 to 55 with Graves' ophthalmopathy. Sequenced sample: blood.

The CDR3 DNA is TGTGCCAGCAGCTTGGGGGTCGGCGGGGGGGAAGATACGCAGTATTTT. The encoded protein is CASSLGVGGGEDTQYF. The V and J genes are TRBV5-4 and TRBJ2-3; 9 bases map to TRBD2. The V gene end was trimmed by 0 bases and the J gene end by 5 bases; junction bases not matched to a gene: 7. The CDR3 loop spans 16 amino acids. CDR1 and CDR2 from the germline V gene are SGHNT and YYREEE (reference sequence).